These T cell receptor beta chains were read from a single sample in a study of blood T cell repertoires in COVID-19. Profiling relied on immunoSEQ multiplex PCR, and the TCRdb table lists in-frame clones only, not all of them. The profile shows approximately 180,000 clones, approximately 89% of them singletons. The sequencing input was PBMCs or T cells enriched from blood (not recorded which). Source of these receptors: a woman in her 40s with acute COVID-19. Both conserved end residues are trimmed from each CDR3.

V: TRBV14
length: 11
J: TRBJ2-3
CDR3: ASSRDRADTQY

V: TRBV9
length: 13
J: TRBJ2-2
CDR3: ASSVGPGSTGELF

V: TRBV28
length: 12
J: TRBJ2-3
CDR3: ASSSRPDTDTQY

V: TRBV28
length: 12
J: TRBJ1-2
CDR3: ASSPFGTVYGYT

V: TRBV6-1
length: 13
J: TRBJ2-7
CDR3: ASSEFGNRGYEQY

V: TRBV10-3
length: 10
J: TRBJ2-5
CDR3: ATGTGKETQY

V: TRBV2
length: 18
J: TRBJ2-6
CDR3: ASSEYLAGGPSSGANVLT

V: TRBV27
length: 12
J: TRBJ2-5
CDR3: ASGRDRDQETQY

V: TRBV3-1/TRBV3-2
length: 13
J: TRBJ2-7
CDR3: ASSQMKKDIGEQY

V: TRBV7-8
length: 15
J: TRBJ2-3
CDR3: ASSPDAGTASTDTQY

V: TRBV5-1
length: 13
J: TRBJ2-7
CDR3: ASSVDRESAYEQY

V: TRBV2
length: 13
J: TRBJ1-4
CDR3: ASSATGALGEKLF

V: TRBV28
length: 12
J: TRBJ2-7
CDR3: ASSFGAGGYEQY

V: TRBV25-1
length: 12
J: TRBJ1-2
CDR3: ASSERGGNYGYT

V: TRBV19
length: 11
J: TRBJ2-3
CDR3: ASSTGTPDTQY

V: TRBV11-1
length: 13
J: TRBJ2-1
CDR3: ASSTRTALYNEQF

V: TRBV5-1
length: 13
J: TRBJ2-3
CDR3: ASRAGTFREDTQY

V: TRBV4-1
length: 13
J: TRBJ1-5
CDR3: ASSLDTGYNQPQH

V: TRBV28
length: 13
J: TRBJ2-6
CDR3: ASTTLAGGANVLT

V: TRBV4-1
length: 16
J: TRBJ1-2
CDR3: ASSQWESGTGRIYGYT

V: TRBV7-2
length: 9
J: TRBJ2-1
CDR3: ASSRNNEQF